This TCR beta chain comes out of a study of blood T cells in healthy people across ages. Germline CDR1 is MNHEY and CDR2 is SVGAGI. CDR3 length: 12 residues. Together with a sample-barcoded 5' primer, a J-beta primer mix was included in a second PCR lasting about 7 to 12 cycles. Each CDR3 protein is one row after TCRdb ran MiXCR on the 5' RACE reads. The sample lists 1.8 million or so distinct CDR3 sequences, about two fifths occurring once. This clonotype was counted only a few times. Its target is unknown. Germline and junction disagree at one end, which may indicate a read error. Regarding the study as a whole: Diversity of TCR beta per million T cells declined in a roughly linear way with age. There were more naive CD4+ cells and higher diversity in long-lived donors than in aged donors.

The chain recombines TRBV6-5 with TRBJ2-3; 7 bases fit TRBD1. The sample consisted of blood. The receptor's source is a human donor in good health. The CDR3 protein is CASSVDRADEYF. The CDR3 nucleotides read TGTGCTAGCAGTGTAGACAGGGCCGATGAGTATTTT.